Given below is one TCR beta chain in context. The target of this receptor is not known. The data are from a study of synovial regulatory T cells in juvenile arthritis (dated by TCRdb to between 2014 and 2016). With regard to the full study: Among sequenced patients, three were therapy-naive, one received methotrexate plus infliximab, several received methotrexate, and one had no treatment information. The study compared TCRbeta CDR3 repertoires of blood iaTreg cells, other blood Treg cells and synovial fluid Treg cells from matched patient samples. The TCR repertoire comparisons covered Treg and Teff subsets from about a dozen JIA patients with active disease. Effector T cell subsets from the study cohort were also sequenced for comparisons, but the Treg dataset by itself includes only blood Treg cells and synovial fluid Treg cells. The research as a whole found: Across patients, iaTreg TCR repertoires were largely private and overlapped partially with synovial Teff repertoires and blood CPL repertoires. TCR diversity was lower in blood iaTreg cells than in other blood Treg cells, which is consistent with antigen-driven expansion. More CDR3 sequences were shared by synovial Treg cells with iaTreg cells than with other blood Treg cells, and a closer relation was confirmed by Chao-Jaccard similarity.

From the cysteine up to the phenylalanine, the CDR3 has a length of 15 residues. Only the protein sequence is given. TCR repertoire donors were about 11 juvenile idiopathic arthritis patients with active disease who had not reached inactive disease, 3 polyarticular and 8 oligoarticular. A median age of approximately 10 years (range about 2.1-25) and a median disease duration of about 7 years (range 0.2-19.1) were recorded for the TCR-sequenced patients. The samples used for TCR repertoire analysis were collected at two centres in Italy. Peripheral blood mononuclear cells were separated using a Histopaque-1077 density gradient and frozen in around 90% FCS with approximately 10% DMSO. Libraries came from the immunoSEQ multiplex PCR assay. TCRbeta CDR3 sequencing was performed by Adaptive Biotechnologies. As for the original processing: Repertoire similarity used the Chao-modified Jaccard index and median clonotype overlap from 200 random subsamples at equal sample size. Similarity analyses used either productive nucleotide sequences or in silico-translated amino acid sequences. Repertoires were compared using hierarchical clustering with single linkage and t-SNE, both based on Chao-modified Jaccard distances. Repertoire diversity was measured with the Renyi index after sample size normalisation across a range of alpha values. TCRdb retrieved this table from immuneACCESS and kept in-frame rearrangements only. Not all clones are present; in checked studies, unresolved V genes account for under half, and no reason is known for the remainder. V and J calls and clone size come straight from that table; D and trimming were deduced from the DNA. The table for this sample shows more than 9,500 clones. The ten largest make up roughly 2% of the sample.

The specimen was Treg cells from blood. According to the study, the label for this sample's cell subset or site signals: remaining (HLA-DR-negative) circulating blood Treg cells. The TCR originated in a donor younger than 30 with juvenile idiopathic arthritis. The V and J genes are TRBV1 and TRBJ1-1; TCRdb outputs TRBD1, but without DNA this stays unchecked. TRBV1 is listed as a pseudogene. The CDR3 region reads CTSSQEGHPGTEAFF.